This entry lists 2 T cell receptor beta chains sequenced from one sample in a study of cytomegalovirus exposure and HLA in healthy donors. The study ran its PCR with 60 Vbeta and 13 Jbeta primers. Generated by immunoSEQ multiplex PCR, the TCRdb table keeps only in-frame clones and is missing some. Here the sample spans around 150,000 clones, roughly 70% being singletons. The sequencing input was PBMCs. These receptors originate from a man aged 60 to 69 in good health and CMV-seronegative.

J is TRBJ2-7 and V is TRBV29-1; 8 bases align to TRBD1. Germline V CDR1 and CDR2: SQVTM, ANQGSEA. The V segment lost 7 bases and the J segment 0 bases; nucleotides outside the gene matches: 8. The CDR3 runs 14 residues. The CDR3 bases are TGCAGCGCTGCAGGGGGCCGGAGCTCCTACGAGCAGTACTTC. It encodes CSAAGGRSSYEQYF.

The chain links TRBV28 to TRBJ2-3; perhaps TRBD1 as D (5 bases). CDR1 is MDHEN, CDR2 SYDVKM, per germline. CDR3 length: 15 residues. Trimming left V 3 bases short and J 0 bases short, with 10 bases between. In nucleotides, the CDR3 is TGTGCCAGCAGTTTGGTCCCAGGGAGCACAGATACGCAGTATTTT. Protein sequence: CASSLVPGSTDTQYF.